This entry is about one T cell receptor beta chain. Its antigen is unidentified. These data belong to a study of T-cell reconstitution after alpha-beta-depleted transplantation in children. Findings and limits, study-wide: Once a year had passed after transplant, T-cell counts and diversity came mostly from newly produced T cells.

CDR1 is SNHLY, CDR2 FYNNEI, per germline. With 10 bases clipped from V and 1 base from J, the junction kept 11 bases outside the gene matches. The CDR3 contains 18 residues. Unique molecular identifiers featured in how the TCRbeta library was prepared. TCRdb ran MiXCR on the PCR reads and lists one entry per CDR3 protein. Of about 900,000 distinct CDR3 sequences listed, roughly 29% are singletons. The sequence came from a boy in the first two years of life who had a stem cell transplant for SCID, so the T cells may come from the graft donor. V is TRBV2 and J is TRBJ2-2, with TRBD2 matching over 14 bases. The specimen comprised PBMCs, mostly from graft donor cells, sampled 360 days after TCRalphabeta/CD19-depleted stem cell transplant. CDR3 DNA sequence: TGTGCCACCACGGCTACGGGACTAGCGGGAGTGAACACCGGGGAGCTGTTTTTT. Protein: CATTATGLAGVNTGELFF.